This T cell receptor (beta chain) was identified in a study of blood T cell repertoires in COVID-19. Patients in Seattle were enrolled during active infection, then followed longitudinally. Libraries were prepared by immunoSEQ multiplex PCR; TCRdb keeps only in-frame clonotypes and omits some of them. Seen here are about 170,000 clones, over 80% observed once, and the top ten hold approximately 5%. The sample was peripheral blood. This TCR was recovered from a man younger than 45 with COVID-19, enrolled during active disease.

This chain's CDR3 is CASSKTGYEQYF. CDR3 DNA sequence: TGTGCCAGCAGCAAAACAGGGTACGAGCAGTACTTC. V gene TRBV12-3 or TRBV12-4 combines with J gene TRBJ2-7, with a weak D call TRBD1 (6 bases). CDR3 length: 12 amino acids. The V end was cut by 6 bases, the J end by 4 bases, with 10 bases between.